This TCR beta chain appears in the sequencing data of a study of T cells in Graves' hyperthyroidism and ophthalmopathy. At the level of the study: Peripheral blood was drawn at first diagnosis, prior to all treatment.

The germline CDR1 and CDR2 sequences are MNHEY and SMNVEV (reference sequence). The ends were cut back, 2 bases at V and 2 bases at J, with 7 bases in the middle. This CDR3 has 13 residues. In its sample, this clonotype was seen a few times. A lack of ophthalmopathy progression within 18 months defined stable Graves' hyperthyroidism. Newly diagnosed hyperthyroidism, duration under 2 months, in patients aged 18 to 65. Amplification targeted TCR beta CDR3 regions from RNA transcripts. The TCR CDR3 first-round RT-PCR relied on the HTBI primer set. Using its own MiXCR run on the multiplex PCR reads, TCRdb lists one record per CDR3 protein. This sample has 550,000 to 800,000 distinct CDR3 sequences, with 17% found just once.

The receptor's source is a man between 45 and 60 years old with Graves' hyperthyroidism. V usage is TRBV27 and J usage is TRBJ2-7, with D uncertain. The sample was blood. The CDR3 DNA reads TGTGCCAGCAGTTTAAAATCCGCCTACGAGCAGTACTTC. This codes for CASSLKSAYEQYF.